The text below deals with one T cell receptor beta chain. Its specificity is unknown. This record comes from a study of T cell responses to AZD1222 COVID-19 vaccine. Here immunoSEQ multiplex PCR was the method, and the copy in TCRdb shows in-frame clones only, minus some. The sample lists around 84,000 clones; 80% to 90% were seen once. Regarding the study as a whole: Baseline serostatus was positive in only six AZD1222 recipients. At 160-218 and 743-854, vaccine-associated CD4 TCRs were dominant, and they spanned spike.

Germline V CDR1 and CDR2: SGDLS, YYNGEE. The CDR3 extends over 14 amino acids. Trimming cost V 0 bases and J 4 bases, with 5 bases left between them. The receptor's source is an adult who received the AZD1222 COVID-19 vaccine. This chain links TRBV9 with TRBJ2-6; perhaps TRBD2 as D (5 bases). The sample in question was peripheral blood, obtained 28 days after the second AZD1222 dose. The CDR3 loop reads CASSVGGGANVLTF. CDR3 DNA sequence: TGTGCCAGCAGCGTAGGAGGGGGGGCCAACGTCCTGACTTTC.